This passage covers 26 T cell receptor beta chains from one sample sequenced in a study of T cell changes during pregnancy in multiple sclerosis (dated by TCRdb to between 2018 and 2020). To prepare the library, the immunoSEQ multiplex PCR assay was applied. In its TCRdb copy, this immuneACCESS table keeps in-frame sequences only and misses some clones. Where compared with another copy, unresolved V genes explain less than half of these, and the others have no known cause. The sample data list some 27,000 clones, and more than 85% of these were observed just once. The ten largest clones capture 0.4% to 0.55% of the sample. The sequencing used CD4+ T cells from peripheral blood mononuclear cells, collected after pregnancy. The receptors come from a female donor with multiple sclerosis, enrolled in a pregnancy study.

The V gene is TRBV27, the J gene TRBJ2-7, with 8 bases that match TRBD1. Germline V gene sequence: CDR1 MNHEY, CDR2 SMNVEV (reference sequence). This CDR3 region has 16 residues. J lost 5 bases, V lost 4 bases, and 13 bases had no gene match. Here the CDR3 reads CASSSTPDRVTDEQYF. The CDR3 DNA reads TGTGCCAGCAGTTCTACTCCGGACAGGGTAACTGACGAGCAGTACTTC.

CDR3 DNA sequence: TGTGCCAGTAGTTCCCGGGACAGGGGGCTTGGCAATCAGCCCCAGCATTTT. This codes for CASSSRDRGLGNQPQHF. The chain employs TRBV19 and TRBJ1-5, with TRBD1 matching 12 bases. The CDR3 is 17 residues long. In germline, CDR1 is LNHDA, CDR2 SQIVND (reference sequence). V was clipped by 5 bases and J by 2 bases; unmatched bases: 7.

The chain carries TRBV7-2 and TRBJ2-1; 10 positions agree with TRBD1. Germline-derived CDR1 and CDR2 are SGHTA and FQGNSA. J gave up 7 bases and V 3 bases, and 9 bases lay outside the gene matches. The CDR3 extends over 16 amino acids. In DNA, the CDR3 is TGTGCCAGCAGCTTCTATGCCGGGACAGGGGCAAATGAGCAGTTCTTC. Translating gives CASSFYAGTGANEQFF.

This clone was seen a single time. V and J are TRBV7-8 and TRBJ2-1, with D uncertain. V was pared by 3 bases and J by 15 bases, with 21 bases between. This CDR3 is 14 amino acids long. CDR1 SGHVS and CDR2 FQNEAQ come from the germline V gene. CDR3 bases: TGTGCCAGCAGCTTTAGCTCGGCGGTTGCGAGCCTGTTCTTC. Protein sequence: CASSFSSAVASLFF.

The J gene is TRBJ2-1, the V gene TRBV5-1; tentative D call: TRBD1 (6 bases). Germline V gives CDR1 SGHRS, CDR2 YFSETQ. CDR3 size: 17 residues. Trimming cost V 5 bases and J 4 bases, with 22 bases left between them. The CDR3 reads CASSSTGSQLLYNEQFF. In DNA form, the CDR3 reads TGCGCCAGCAGTTCAACAGGGTCCCAACTACTTTACAATGAGCAGTTCTTC.

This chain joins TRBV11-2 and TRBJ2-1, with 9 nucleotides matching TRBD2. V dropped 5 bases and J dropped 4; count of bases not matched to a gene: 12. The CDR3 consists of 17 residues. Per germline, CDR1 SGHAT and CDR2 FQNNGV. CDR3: CASSHPLGGGEYNEQFF. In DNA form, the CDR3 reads TGTGCCAGCAGCCACCCTTTGGGCGGGGGGGAATACAATGAGCAGTTCTTC.

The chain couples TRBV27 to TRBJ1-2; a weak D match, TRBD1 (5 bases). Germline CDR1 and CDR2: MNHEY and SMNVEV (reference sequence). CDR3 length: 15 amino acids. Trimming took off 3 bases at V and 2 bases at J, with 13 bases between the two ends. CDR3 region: CASSLGGTANYGYTF. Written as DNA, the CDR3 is TGTGCCAGCAGTTTGGGAGGGACTGCCAACTATGGCTACACCTTC.

The chain's CDR3 is CASSYSILENTEAFF. CDR3 bases: TGTGCCAGCAGTTACTCGATACTTGAAAACACTGAAGCTTTCTTT. The chain has TRBV6-5 and TRBJ1-1; D is undetermined. Trimming removed 0 bases at V and 2 bases at J, with 10 bases between. The CDR3 spans 15 residues. In germline, CDR1 is MNHEY, CDR2 SVGAGI.

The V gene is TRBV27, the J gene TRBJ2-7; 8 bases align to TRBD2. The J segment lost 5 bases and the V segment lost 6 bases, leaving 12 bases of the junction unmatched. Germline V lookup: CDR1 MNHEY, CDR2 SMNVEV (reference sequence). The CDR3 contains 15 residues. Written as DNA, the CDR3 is TGTGCCAGCAGGCTCATTTCAGCGGGAGCCCACGAGCAGTACTTC. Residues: CASRLISAGAHEQYF.

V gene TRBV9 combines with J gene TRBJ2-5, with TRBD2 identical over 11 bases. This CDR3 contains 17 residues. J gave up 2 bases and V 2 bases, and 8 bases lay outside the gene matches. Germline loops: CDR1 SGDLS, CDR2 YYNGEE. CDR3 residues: CASSVGPSGGLQETQYF. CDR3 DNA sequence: TGTGCCAGCAGCGTGGGACCTAGCGGGGGGCTTCAAGAGACCCAGTACTTC.

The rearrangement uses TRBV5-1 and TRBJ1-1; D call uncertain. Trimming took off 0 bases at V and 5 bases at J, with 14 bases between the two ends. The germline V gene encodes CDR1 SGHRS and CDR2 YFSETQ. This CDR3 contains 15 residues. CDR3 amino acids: CASSLAGKTGTEAFF. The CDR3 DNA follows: TGCGCCAGCAGCTTGGCCGGCAAAACGGGGACTGAAGCTTTCTTT.

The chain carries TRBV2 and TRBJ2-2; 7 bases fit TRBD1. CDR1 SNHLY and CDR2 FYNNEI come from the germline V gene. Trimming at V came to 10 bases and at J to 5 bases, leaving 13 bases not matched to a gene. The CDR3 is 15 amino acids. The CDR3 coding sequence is TGTGCCACCATGACAGGGTCTCTCTTAACCGGGGAGCTGTTTTTT. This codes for CATMTGSLLTGELFF.

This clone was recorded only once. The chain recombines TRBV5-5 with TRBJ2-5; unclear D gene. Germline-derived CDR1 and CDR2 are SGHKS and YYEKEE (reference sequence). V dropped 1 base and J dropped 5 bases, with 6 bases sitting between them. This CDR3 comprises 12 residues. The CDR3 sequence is CASSLPPETQYF. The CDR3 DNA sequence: TGTGCCAGCAGCTTGCCCCCGGAGACCCAGTACTTC.

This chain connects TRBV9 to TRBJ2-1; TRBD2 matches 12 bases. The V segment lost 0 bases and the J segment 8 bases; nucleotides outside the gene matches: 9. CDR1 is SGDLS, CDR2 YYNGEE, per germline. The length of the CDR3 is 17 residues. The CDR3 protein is CASSVGLAGGGHDEQFF. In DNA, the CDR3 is TGTGCCAGCAGCGTAGGTCTAGCGGGGGGGGGTCACGATGAGCAGTTCTTC.

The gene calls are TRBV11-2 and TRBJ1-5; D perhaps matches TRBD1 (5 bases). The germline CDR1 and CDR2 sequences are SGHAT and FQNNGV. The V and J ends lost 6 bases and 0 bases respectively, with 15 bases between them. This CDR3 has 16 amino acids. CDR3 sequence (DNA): TGTGCCAGCAGTCTACGTGGGGCTACTAGCAATCAGCCCCAGCATTTT. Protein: CASSLRGATSNQPQHF.

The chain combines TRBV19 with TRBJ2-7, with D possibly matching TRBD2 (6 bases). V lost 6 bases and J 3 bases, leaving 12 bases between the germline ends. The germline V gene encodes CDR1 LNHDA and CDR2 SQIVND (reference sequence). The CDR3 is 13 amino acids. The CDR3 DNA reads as TGTGCCAGTAGCACGACTAGTGGCTACGAGCAGTACTTC. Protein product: CASSTTSGYEQYF.

DNA of the CDR3: TGTGCCTGGACTCTAGGGAGCTCTGGGGCCAACGTCCTGACTTTC. This sequence encodes CAWTLGSSGANVLTF. This chain links TRBV30 with TRBJ2-6, with a weak D call TRBD2 (5 bases). This CDR3 is 15 amino acids long. V dropped 4 bases and J dropped 0 bases, with 10 bases sitting between them. Germline V gene sequence: CDR1 GTSNPN, CDR2 SVGIG (reference sequence).

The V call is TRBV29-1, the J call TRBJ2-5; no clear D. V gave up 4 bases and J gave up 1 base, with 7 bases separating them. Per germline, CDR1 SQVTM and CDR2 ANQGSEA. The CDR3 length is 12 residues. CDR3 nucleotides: TGCAGCGTTGGCGCTCCCCAAGAGACCCAGTACTTC. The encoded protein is CSVGAPQETQYF.

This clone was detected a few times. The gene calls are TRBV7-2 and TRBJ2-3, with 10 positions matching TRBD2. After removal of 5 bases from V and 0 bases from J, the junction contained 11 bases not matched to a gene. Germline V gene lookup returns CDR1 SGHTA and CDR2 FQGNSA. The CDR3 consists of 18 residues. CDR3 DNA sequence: TGTGCCAGCAGCCCCAGGTCACTAGCGGGGACTAGCACAGATACGCAGTATTTT. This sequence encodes CASSPRSLAGTSTDTQYF.

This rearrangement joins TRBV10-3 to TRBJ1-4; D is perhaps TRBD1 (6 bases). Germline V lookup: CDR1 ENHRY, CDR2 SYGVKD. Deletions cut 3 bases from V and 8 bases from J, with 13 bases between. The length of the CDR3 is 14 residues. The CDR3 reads CAISDDRPPEKLFF. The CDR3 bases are TGTGCCATCAGTGACGACAGGCCGCCCGAAAAACTGTTTTTT.

The DNA of the CDR3 is TGTGCCAGCAGCTTAAATCGTCCAGATACGCAGTATTTT. This sequence encodes CASSLNRPDTQYF. The rearrangement joins TRBV11-3 to TRBJ2-3; D is ambiguous. This CDR3 has 13 amino acids. Trimming cost V 2 bases and J 4 bases, with 7 bases left between them. CDR1 and CDR2 (germline): SGHNT, YENEEA.

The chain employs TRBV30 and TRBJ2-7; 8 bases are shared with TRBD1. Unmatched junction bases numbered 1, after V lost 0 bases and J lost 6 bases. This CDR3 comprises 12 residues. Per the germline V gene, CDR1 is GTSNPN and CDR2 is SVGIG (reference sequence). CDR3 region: CAWSVDRGEQYF. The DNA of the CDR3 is TGTGCCTGGAGTGTCGACAGGGGCGAGCAGTACTTC.

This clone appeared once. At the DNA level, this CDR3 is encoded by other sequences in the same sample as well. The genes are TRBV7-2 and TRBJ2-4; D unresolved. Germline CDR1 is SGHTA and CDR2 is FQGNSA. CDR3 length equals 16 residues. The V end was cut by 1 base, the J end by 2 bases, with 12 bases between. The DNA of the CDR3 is TGTGCCAGCAGCTTAGGTCCTGGCAGGTCCAAAAACATTCAGTACTTC. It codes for CASSLGPGRSKNIQYF.

DNA for the CDR3: TGCGCCAGCAGTGCCGGGACAGGGTATCTTGGCTACACCTTC. As protein: CASSAGTGYLGYTF. The rearrangement uses TRBV10-1 and TRBJ1-2; TRBD1 aligns across 9 bases. The CDR3 consists of 14 residues. CDR1 is WNHNN and CDR2 is SYGVQD in the germline V gene (reference sequence). With V trimmed by 4 bases and J by 7 bases, 7 bases remained unmatched.

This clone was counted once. CDR3 amino acids: CASGGSDGGGKITEAFF. The CDR3 DNA reads TGTGCCAGCGGAGGGTCGGACGGGGGGGGTAAGATAACTGAAGCTTTCTTT. This chain joins TRBV7-9 and TRBJ1-1; a weak D match, TRBD1 (5 bases). Germline lookup yields CDR1 SEHNR and CDR2 FQNEAQ (reference sequence). This CDR3 has 17 residues. Trimming removed 8 bases from V and 5 bases from J, with 27 bases in between.

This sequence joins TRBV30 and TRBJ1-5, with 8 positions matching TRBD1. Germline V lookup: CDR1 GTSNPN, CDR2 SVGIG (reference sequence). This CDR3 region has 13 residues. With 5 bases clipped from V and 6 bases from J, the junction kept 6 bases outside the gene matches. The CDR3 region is CAWSQGAAQPQHF. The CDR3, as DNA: TGTGCCTGGTCTCAGGGGGCGGCTCAGCCCCAGCATTTT.